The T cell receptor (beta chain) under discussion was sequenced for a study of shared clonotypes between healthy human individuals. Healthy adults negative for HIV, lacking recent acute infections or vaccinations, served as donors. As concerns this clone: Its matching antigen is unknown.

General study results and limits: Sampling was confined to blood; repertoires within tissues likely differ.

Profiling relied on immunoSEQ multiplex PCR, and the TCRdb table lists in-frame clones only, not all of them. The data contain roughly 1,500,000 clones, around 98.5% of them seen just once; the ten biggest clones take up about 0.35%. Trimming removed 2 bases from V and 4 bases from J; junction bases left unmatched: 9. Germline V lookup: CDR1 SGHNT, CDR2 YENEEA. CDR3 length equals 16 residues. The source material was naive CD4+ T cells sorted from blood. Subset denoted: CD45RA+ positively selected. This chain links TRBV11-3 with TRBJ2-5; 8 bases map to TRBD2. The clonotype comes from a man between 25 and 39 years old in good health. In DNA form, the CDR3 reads TGTGCCAGCAGCTTATCTACTAGCGGTGCGGGAGAGACCCAGTACTTC. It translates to CASSLSTSGAGETQYF. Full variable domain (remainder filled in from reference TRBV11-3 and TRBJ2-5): EAGVVQSPRYKIIEKKQPVAFWCNPISGHNTLYWYLQNLGQGPELLIRYENEEAVDDSQLPKDRFSAERLKGVDSTLKIQPAELGDSAVYLCASSLSTSGAGETQYFGPGTRLLVL.